Each of the 13 T cell receptor beta chains below was sequenced from the same sample in a study of neoadjuvant anti-PD-1 for oral cavity cancer (dated by TCRdb to 2020 to 2023). Library prep was done by the immunoSEQ multiplex PCR assay. Imported from immuneACCESS, the table was reduced by TCRdb to in-frame sequences with V and J called. These copies leave out some clones; in studies compared against another copy, an unresolved V gene accounts for under half, and the cause of the remainder is not known. The sample yields about 24,000 clones; around a quarter were counted once. The ten most abundant clones make up about 16% of the sample. What this sample's time point label stands for: after neoadjuvant nivolumab, at surgical resection. Specimen: tumor tissue, collected after nivolumab (anti-PD-1) treatment. The receptors derive from a person between 40 and 79 years old with oral cavity squamous cell carcinoma.

V and J are TRBV27 and TRBJ1-3, with D unresolved. This CDR3 is 15 amino acids long. Deletions cut 3 bases from V and 4 bases from J, with 13 bases between. The germline gives CDR1 MNHEY, CDR2 SMNVEV (reference sequence). CDR3 DNA sequence: TGTGCCAGCAGTTTTAGTCCCCATGAGGGAAACACCATATATTTT. It translates to CASSFSPHEGNTIYF.

This clone occurred many times. This sequence joins TRBV19 and TRBJ1-2; D uncertain. CDR1 is LNHDA, CDR2 SQIVND, per germline (reference sequence). V lost 5 bases and J 6 bases, leaving 13 bases between the germline ends. The CDR3 loop spans 13 amino acids. DNA of the CDR3: TGTGCCAGTAGTCTTCCGTCGGGCCATGGCTACACCTTC. It yields the protein CASSLPSGHGYTF.

The gene calls are TRBV5-1 and TRBJ1-4; D gene uncertain. Germline V gives CDR1 SGHRS, CDR2 YFSETQ. The V end lost 4 bases, the J end lost 0 bases, and 7 bases lay between the germline ends. The CDR3 runs to 14 residues. The CDR3: CASSPYATNEKLFF. The CDR3 DNA reads as TGCGCCAGCAGCCCGTATGCAACTAATGAAAAACTGTTTTTT.

The chain combines TRBV7-6 with TRBJ2-5; TRBD2 aligns across 13 bases. In germline, CDR1 is SGHVS, CDR2 FNYEAQ. This CDR3 is 17 amino acids long. V shed 3 bases and J 6 bases; nucleotides not matched to a gene: 10. The CDR3 loop reads CASSFGLAGVGGKTQYF. The CDR3 DNA reads as TGTGCCAGCAGCTTTGGACTAGCGGGAGTGGGGGGGAAGACCCAGTACTTC.

J is TRBJ1-1 and V is TRBV4-1; D remains unclear. Germline lookup yields CDR1 MGHRA and CDR2 YSYEKL. Trimming cost V 2 bases and J 5 bases, with 9 bases left between them. The CDR3 has 13 amino acids. The CDR3 region has the DNA TGCGCCAGCAGCCAAAAGGTCGGGACTGAAGCTTTCTTT. Its translation is CASSQKVGTEAFF.

The chain employs TRBV6-1 and TRBJ2-3; D may match TRBD1 or TRBD2 (6 bases each). Trimming pared 10 bases from V and 4 bases from J, leaving 18 bases between. CDR1 and CDR2 from the germline V gene are MNHNS and SASEGT. The CDR3 consists of 14 residues. CDR3 in DNA: TGTGCCACAAAACGCTTGGGGGGCGCAGATACGCAGTATTTT. Amino acids: CATKRLGGADTQYF.

The chain is built from TRBV2 and TRBJ2-7, with 8 positions matching TRBD1. This CDR3 contains 15 residues. Trimming removed 6 bases from V and 0 bases from J; junction bases left unmatched: 7. Looked up from germline, CDR1 is SNHLY and CDR2 is FYNNEI. CDR3 region: CASSSTGGRSYEQYF. The CDR3, as DNA: TGTGCCAGCAGCTCTACAGGGGGTCGCTCCTACGAGCAGTACTTC.

This chain uses TRBV9 with TRBJ2-5; D perhaps matches TRBD2 (6 bases). In germline, CDR1 is SGDLS, CDR2 YYNGEE. The CDR3 runs 13 residues. Trimming shortened V by 4 bases and J by 2 bases, and 9 bases separated the two germline ends. The CDR3 coding sequence is TGTGCCAGCAGCTCGCGGGGTCAAGAGACCCAGTACTTC. Translation gives CASSSRGQETQYF.

This chain links TRBV15 with TRBJ1-5; TRBD1 might be the D (5 bases). V lost 4 bases and J 4 bases, leaving 8 bases between the germline ends. Germline lookup yields CDR1 LNHNV and CDR2 YYDKDF (reference sequence). The CDR3 is 13 residues long. CDR3: CATSTDRNQPQHF. CDR3 bases: TGTGCCACCAGCACAGACAGAAATCAGCCCCAGCATTTT.

The chain employs TRBV19 and TRBJ2-2, with 9 bases lining up with TRBD1. CDR1 and CDR2 from the germline V gene are LNHDA and SQIVND (reference sequence). J was trimmed by 5 bases and V by 6 bases; bases with no gene match: 7. The CDR3 covers 15 residues. The chain's CDR3 is CASSAGTGWTGELFF. The CDR3 bases are TGTGCCAGTAGCGCCGGGACAGGGTGGACCGGGGAGCTGTTTTTT.

The chain joins TRBV6-5 to TRBJ1-2, with D perhaps TRBD1 (5 bases). This CDR3 has 14 residues. Trimming took off 8 bases at V and 6 bases at J, with 19 bases between the two ends. Germline CDR1 and CDR2: MNHEY and SVGAGI. CDR3 nucleotides: TGTGCCAGCCTTAAGATCGGGAGGGACCATGGCTACACCTTC. It specifies CASLKIGRDHGYTF.

The J gene is TRBJ1-5, the V gene TRBV5-6; no clear D gene. V gave up 4 bases and J gave up 6 bases, with 11 bases separating them. Germline CDR1 SGHDT, CDR2 YYEEEE. The CDR3 sequence is 13 residues long. DNA of the CDR3: TGTGCCAGCAGCCGCCTGGACGGTCAGCCCCAGCATTTT. This codes for CASSRLDGQPQHF.

By share, this clone counts as medium-sized. For the CDR3, the DNA is TGTGCCAGCAGTTGGGGACAGACTTACACAGATACGCAGTATTTT. Translated: CASSWGQTYTDTQYF. V is TRBV27 and J is TRBJ2-3; TRBD1 aligns across 7 bases. V lost 4 bases to trimming and J lost 2 bases; unmatched junction nucleotides: 6. Germline assignment: CDR1 MNHEY and CDR2 SMNVEV (reference sequence). The CDR3 is 15 residues long.